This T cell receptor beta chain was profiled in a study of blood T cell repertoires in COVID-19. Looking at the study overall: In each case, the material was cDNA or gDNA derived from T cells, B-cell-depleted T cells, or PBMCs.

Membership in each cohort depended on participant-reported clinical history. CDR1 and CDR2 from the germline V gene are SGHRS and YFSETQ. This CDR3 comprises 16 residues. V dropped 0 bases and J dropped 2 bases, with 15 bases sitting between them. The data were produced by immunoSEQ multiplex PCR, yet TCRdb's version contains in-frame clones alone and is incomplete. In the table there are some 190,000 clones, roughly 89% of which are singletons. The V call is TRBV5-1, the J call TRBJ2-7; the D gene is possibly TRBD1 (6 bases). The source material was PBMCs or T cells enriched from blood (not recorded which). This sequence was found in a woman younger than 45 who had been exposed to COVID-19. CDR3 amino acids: CASSLASSGQTYEQYF. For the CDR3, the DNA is TGCGCCAGCAGCTTGGCCTCATCGGGACAAACCTACGAGCAGTACTTC.